In this sample, the clone carrying this T cell receptor beta chain turned up many times. Its antigen is unknown. The data originate from a study of response to subunit inactivated influenza vaccine. Findings of the study overall: Each seasonal influenza vaccination recruits few new T cells, the authors suggested.

Germline-derived CDR1 and CDR2 are LGHDT and YNNKEL (reference sequence). V shed 3 bases, J shed 8 bases, and the junction held 7 bases outside the gene matches. The CDR3 has 14 amino acids. In TCRdb, the RT-PCR reads were re-called with MiXCR into one record per CDR3 protein. The sample lists just under 250,000 distinct CDR3 sequences; 12% were seen once. The chain couples TRBV3-1 to TRBJ1-2; 9 bases agree with TRBD1. This specimen consisted of non-naive T cells sorted from PBMCs, obtained roughly 2 weeks before vaccination. This receptor was obtained from a man aged 50 to 60 who received an inactivated influenza vaccine. CDR3 bases: TGTGCCAGCAGCCATACGGGACAGGGAGCCGGCTACACCTTC. This codes for CASSHTGQGAGYTF.